This passage covers 29 T cell receptor beta chains from one sample sequenced in a study of graft-versus-host responses after intestinal transplantation. Lamina propria and intraepithelial lymphocytes were released by processing graft tissue. Clones were read by immunoSEQ multiplex PCR, and TCRdb kept only the in-frame ones, dropping some. The data hold 9,000 to 10,000 clones, with 86% observed a single time. The material was ileum tissue, obtained less than 850 days after intestinal transplantation. Source of these receptors: a human patient who received an intestinal transplant, so some T cells may come from the graft donor.

This sequence joins TRBV13 and TRBJ2-1; no clear D gene. This CDR3 contains 13 residues. Germline V gives CDR1 PRHDT, CDR2 FYEKMQ (reference sequence). The germline V and J ends were trimmed by 2 bases and 8 bases, with 10 bases remaining between them. As DNA, the CDR3 is TGTGCCAGCAGCTTAAGGGCCCCCGATGAGCAGTTCTTC. This gives the protein CASSLRAPDEQFF. The full variable domain, its missing parts supplied by reference TRBV13 and TRBJ2-1, is AAGVIQSPRHLIKEKRETATLKCYPIPRHDTVYWYQQGPGQDPQFLISFYEKMQSDKGSIPDRFSAQQFSDYHSELNMSSLELGDSALYFCASSLRAPDEQFFGPGTRLTVL.

The sample holds one count of this clone. The rearrangement uses TRBV19 and TRBJ2-7, with TRBD2 matching over 8 bases. Germline-derived CDR1 and CDR2 are LNHDA and SQIVND (reference sequence). This CDR3 comprises 16 residues. The junction had 8 bases not matched to a gene; V was cut back by 1 base and J by 3 bases. DNA for the CDR3: TGTGCCAGTAGTATAGCACCCACTAGCGGATACTACGAGCAGTACTTC. Translated, it gives CASSIAPTSGYYEQYF.

The chain uses TRBV19 and TRBJ1-1, with D possibly matching TRBD1 (6 bases). V dropped 7 bases and J dropped 1 base, with 10 bases sitting between them. The CDR3 is 13 residues long. CDR1 is LNHDA, CDR2 SQIVND, per germline (reference sequence). As DNA, the CDR3 is TGTGCCAGTAAGACAGGCCAGAACACTGAAGCTTTCTTT. It codes for CASKTGQNTEAFF.

CDR3 protein: CASSLVGDRVYNEQFF. The CDR3 DNA follows: TGTGCCAGCAGCTTAGTGGGGGACAGGGTCTACAATGAGCAGTTCTTC. The rearrangement links TRBV7-3 to TRBJ2-1, with 9 bases identical to TRBD1. This CDR3 has 16 residues. Germline-derived CDR1 and CDR2 are SGHTA and FQGTGA. Unmatched junction bases numbered 5, after V lost 2 bases and J lost 3 bases.

V gene TRBV27 combines with J gene TRBJ2-2; 11 nucleotides align to TRBD1. CDR3 length equals 16 residues. The ends lost 7 bases at V and 5 bases at J; junction bases unmatched: 9. Per germline, CDR1 MNHEY and CDR2 SMNVEV (reference sequence). The CDR3 coding sequence is TGTGCCAGCATCGGACAGGGGGCGTGGGAGACCGGGGAGCTGTTTTTT. Amino acid sequence: CASIGQGAWETGELFF.

V is TRBV28 and J is TRBJ2-7, with D perhaps given as TRBD1 or TRBD2 (5 bases each). Per germline, CDR1 MDHEN and CDR2 SYDVKM. Trimming cost V 8 bases and J 2 bases, with 13 bases left between them. The CDR3 covers 13 residues. The chain's CDR3 is CASRPGGPYEQYF. The CDR3 region has the DNA TGTGCCAGCCGGCCTGGGGGACCCTACGAGCAGTACTTC.

This chain links TRBV6-5 with TRBJ2-1; no clear D. The V and J ends lost 6 bases and 2 bases respectively, with 14 bases between them. The CDR3 covers 15 residues. From germline, CDR1 is MNHEY and CDR2 SVGAGI. The CDR3 coding sequence is TGTGCCAGCAGCCCGACCATACTAACCTACAATGAGCAGTTCTTC. Protein product: CASSPTILTYNEQFF.

V gene TRBV19 combines with J gene TRBJ2-3; D is undetermined. The germline V and J ends were trimmed by 7 bases and 4 bases, with 15 bases remaining between them. Germline values: CDR1 LNHDA, CDR2 SQIVND (reference sequence). This CDR3 region has 14 residues. The CDR3 region is CASTLKNRADTQYF. The CDR3 DNA follows: TGTGCCAGTACCCTGAAAAACAGAGCAGATACGCAGTATTTT. Together with reference TRBV19 and TRBJ2-3, the CDR3 gives the full variable domain: DGGITQSPKYLFRKEGQNVTLSCEQNLNHDAMYWYRQDPGQGLRLIYYSQIVNDFQKGDIAEGYSVSREKKESFPLTVTSAQKNPTAFYLCASTLKNRADTQYFGPGTRLTVL.

The sample holds one count of this clone. The chain has TRBV9 and TRBJ2-3; 11 nucleotides align to TRBD2. The junction had 8 bases not matched to a gene; V was cut back by 0 bases and J by 2 bases. The CDR3 extends over 18 amino acids. Germline CDR1 reads SGDLS; CDR2 reads YYNGEE. CDR3 sequence (DNA): TGTGCCAGCAGCGTAGAGGGACTAGCGGCCCTTGACACAGATACGCAGTATTTT. It is translated as CASSVEGLAALDTDTQYF.

The CDR3 here is CASSLRAGPYEQYF. CDR3 coding DNA: TGTGCCAGCAGCTTGCGCGCAGGGCCCTACGAGCAGTACTTC. This chain uses TRBV4-2 with TRBJ2-7; possible D gene TRBD1, 5 bases. The CDR3 is 14 amino acids. Trimming shortened V by 5 bases and J by 2 bases, and 13 bases separated the two germline ends. Germline V lookup: CDR1 LGHNA, CDR2 YNFKEQ.

This chain connects TRBV28 to TRBJ1-1, with 7 bases that match TRBD1. J lost 1 base, V lost 3 bases, and 5 bases had no gene match. CDR1 is MDHEN, CDR2 SYDVKM, per germline. This CDR3 is 15 amino acids long. CDR3: CASSFSGTANTEAFF. In nucleotides, the CDR3 is TGTGCCAGCAGTTTCTCCGGGACAGCGAACACTGAAGCTTTCTTT.

The chain employs TRBV7-9 and TRBJ2-1; 10 bases are shared with TRBD1. V gave up 1 base and J gave up 6 bases; unmatched junction bases: 9. Per the germline V gene, CDR1 is SEHNR and CDR2 is FQNEAQ (reference sequence). This CDR3 has 17 amino acids. The CDR3 sequence: CASSLVVRQGAGNEQFF. DNA for the CDR3: TGTGCCAGCAGCTTAGTAGTGAGACAGGGGGCGGGCAATGAGCAGTTCTTC.

This clone has just one count. The chain links TRBV10-3 to TRBJ2-3, with a possible D match to TRBD1 (5 bases). The CDR3 loop spans 14 amino acids. Germline V gives CDR1 ENHRY, CDR2 SYGVKD. The V end lost 2 bases, the J end lost 5 bases, and 11 bases lay between the germline ends. CDR3 in DNA: TGTGCCATCAGTGAGGTGGGGCTGGGAGATACGCAGTATTTT. Its translation: CAISEVGLGDTQYF.

This clone was detected only once. The same CDR3 arises from other DNA sequences in this sample as well. This chain links TRBV6-4 with TRBJ1-1; 8 bases fit TRBD1. The CDR3 has 14 residues. J was trimmed by 3 bases and V by 3 bases; bases with no gene match: 3. Looked up from germline, CDR1 is MRHNA and CDR2 is SNTAGT. The CDR3 DNA is TGTGCCAGCAGTGAAACAGGGGGTCACACTGAAGCTTTCTTT. It codes for CASSETGGHTEAFF.

This chain joins TRBV18 and TRBJ1-4, with 7 bases identical to TRBD1. CDR3 length: 14 residues. V shed 6 bases and J 5 bases; nucleotides not matched to a gene: 6. Germline values: CDR1 KGHSH, CDR2 LQKENI. This chain's CDR3 is CASSRPGQNEKLFF. In nucleotides, the CDR3 is TGTGCCAGCTCCCGGCCGGGACAGAATGAAAAACTGTTTTTT. The full variable domain, with the rest looked up from reference TRBV18 and TRBJ1-4, is NAGVMQNPRHLVRRRGQEARLRCSPMKGHSHVYWYRQLPEEGLKFMVYLQKENIIDESGMPKERFSAEFPKEGPSILRIQQVVRGDSAAYFCASSRPGQNEKLFFGSGTQLSVL.

V and J are TRBV7-9 and TRBJ2-1; D might be TRBD1 (6 bases). Germline V gene lookup returns CDR1 SEHNR and CDR2 FQNEAQ (reference sequence). Trimming took off 4 bases at V and 2 bases at J, with 9 bases between the two ends. The CDR3 length is 14 residues. The CDR3 sequence: CASSYRAAYNEQFF. In DNA form, the CDR3 reads TGTGCCAGCAGCTACAGGGCTGCCTACAATGAGCAGTTCTTC.

The CDR3 region is CASSLDRGGNQPQHF. The CDR3 DNA follows: TGTGCCAGCAGCTTAGACAGGGGGGGGAATCAGCCCCAGCATTTT. The chain couples TRBV11-2 to TRBJ1-5, with 7 bases matching TRBD1. The CDR3 loop spans 15 amino acids. V lost 0 bases and J lost 4; bases outside the gene matches: 3. Germline V gene lookup returns CDR1 SGHAT and CDR2 FQNNGV.

The genes are TRBV5-1 and TRBJ2-2, with 7 bases fitting TRBD2. The V and J ends lost 6 bases and 4 bases, in that order; junction bases with no gene match: 12. Germline V gene sequence: CDR1 SGHRS, CDR2 YFSETQ. This CDR3 comprises 16 residues. CDR3 DNA: TGCGCCAGCAACGTCCTCGGCGGCGGGAGCACCGGGGAGCTGTTTTTT. Its translation is CASNVLGGGSTGELFF.

The chain has TRBV10-1 and TRBJ2-7, with a tentative D call TRBD1 (6 bases). CDR1 and CDR2 (germline): WNHNN, SYGVQD (reference sequence). Trimming took 3 bases from V and 2 from J, leaving 8 bases between them. This CDR3 region has 13 residues. Here the CDR3 reads CASSEAGAYEQYF. The CDR3 DNA is TGCGCCAGCAGTGAAGCAGGGGCCTACGAGCAGTACTTC.

This clone was seen a few times. J is TRBJ2-7 and V is TRBV9; TRBD2 aligns across 8 bases. This CDR3 has 14 amino acids. The trim removed 3 bases at V and 0 bases at J, leaving 2 bases unmatched. Germline-derived CDR1 and CDR2 are SGDLS and YYNGEE. Here the CDR3 reads CASSEGTSSYEQYF. The DNA for the CDR3 is TGTGCCAGCAGCGAGGGGACTAGCTCCTACGAGCAGTACTTC.

J is TRBJ2-4 and V is TRBV2; D gene unclear. The CDR3 totals 13 residues. CDR1 and CDR2 from the germline V gene are SNHLY and FYNNEI. The V gene lost 5 bases and the J gene lost 5 bases, with 10 bases spanning the gap. As DNA, the CDR3 is TGTGCCAGCAGTCGGAACAGACAAAACATTCAGTACTTC. Translated, it gives CASSRNRQNIQYF.

The chain links TRBV7-3 to TRBJ2-7, with 12 positions matching TRBD2. V gave up 5 bases and J gave up 3 bases; unmatched junction bases: 2. The CDR3 is 14 amino acids. Per the germline V gene, CDR1 is SGHTA and CDR2 is FQGTGA. CDR3 sequence reads: CASSQTSGSYEQYF. The DNA of the CDR3 is TGTGCCAGCAGCCAGACTAGCGGGAGCTACGAGCAGTACTTC.

The chain couples TRBV15 to TRBJ2-3, with D maybe TRBD2 (5 bases). CDR1 is LNHNV and CDR2 is YYDKDF in the germline V gene (reference sequence). This CDR3 has 13 amino acids. The V end was cut by 3 bases, the J end by 7 bases, with 11 bases between. Here the CDR3 reads CATSSLALHTQYF. In DNA form, the CDR3 reads TGTGCCACCAGCAGCCTAGCTCTGCATACGCAGTATTTT. Full variable domain (missing parts from reference TRBV15 and TRBJ2-3): DAMVIQNPRYQVTQFGKPVTLSCSQTLNHNVMYWYQQKSSQAPKLLFHYYDKDFNNEADTPDNFQSRRPNTSFCFLDIRSPGLGDTAMYLCATSSLALHTQYFGPGTRLTVL.

The chain links TRBV5-1 to TRBJ2-7; 8 bases map to TRBD2. This CDR3 spans 15 amino acids. V lost 2 bases to trimming and J lost 2 bases; unmatched junction nucleotides: 6. The germline gives CDR1 SGHRS, CDR2 YFSETQ. The CDR3 DNA reads TGCGCCAGCAGCTTTGGGTCTAGCGGGCCCTACGAGCAGTACTTC. Amino acid sequence: CASSFGSSGPYEQYF.

CDR3 residues: CASGTDRGHYEQYF. The CDR3 bases are TGTGCTAGTGGTACGGACAGGGGTCACTACGAGCAGTACTTC. The chain combines TRBV12-5 with TRBJ2-7; 9 bases agree with TRBD1. With V trimmed by 5 bases and J by 3 bases, 5 bases remained unmatched. In germline, CDR1 is LGHNT, CDR2 FRNRAP. This CDR3 is built from 14 residues.

The genes are TRBV7-6 and TRBJ1-2; D remains unclear. V gave up 3 bases and J gave up 8 bases, with 10 bases separating them. Germline V gene lookup returns CDR1 SGHVS and CDR2 FNYEAQ. The CDR3 is 12 residues long. The CDR3 bases are TGTGCCAGCAGCTTTACCGGCGGGGGCTACACCTTC. Translation gives CASSFTGGGYTF.

The chain is built from TRBV6-1 and TRBJ2-2, with D perhaps TRBD2 (5 bases). From germline, CDR1 is MNHNS and CDR2 SASEGT. V was cut by 5 bases and J by 5 bases, with 12 bases left in between. The CDR3 consists of 14 residues. This chain's CDR3 is CASSRAPGTGELFF. CDR3 in DNA: TGTGCCAGCAGTAGGGCTCCGGGGACCGGGGAGCTGTTTTTT.

The chain joins TRBV11-2 to TRBJ2-7; a possible D gene is TRBD1 (5 bases). V lost 1 base to trimming and J lost 5 bases, with 12 bases between them. The germline V gene has CDR1 SGHAT and CDR2 FQNNGV. This CDR3 has 14 residues. The DNA of the CDR3 is TGTGCCAGCAGCTTAGTTCAGGGTGGCCACGAGCAGTACTTC. Its translation is CASSLVQGGHEQYF.

This chain joins TRBV7-7 and TRBJ2-2, with D possibly called TRBD1 or TRBD2 (5 bases each). The CDR3 has 14 residues. V lost 3 bases to trimming and J lost 4 bases, with 9 bases between them. The germline V gene has CDR1 SSHAT and CDR2 FNYEAQ (reference sequence). CDR3 in amino acids: CASSLGTATGELFF. The CDR3 DNA sequence: TGTGCCAGCAGCTTGGGGACCGCCACCGGGGAGCTGTTTTTT.